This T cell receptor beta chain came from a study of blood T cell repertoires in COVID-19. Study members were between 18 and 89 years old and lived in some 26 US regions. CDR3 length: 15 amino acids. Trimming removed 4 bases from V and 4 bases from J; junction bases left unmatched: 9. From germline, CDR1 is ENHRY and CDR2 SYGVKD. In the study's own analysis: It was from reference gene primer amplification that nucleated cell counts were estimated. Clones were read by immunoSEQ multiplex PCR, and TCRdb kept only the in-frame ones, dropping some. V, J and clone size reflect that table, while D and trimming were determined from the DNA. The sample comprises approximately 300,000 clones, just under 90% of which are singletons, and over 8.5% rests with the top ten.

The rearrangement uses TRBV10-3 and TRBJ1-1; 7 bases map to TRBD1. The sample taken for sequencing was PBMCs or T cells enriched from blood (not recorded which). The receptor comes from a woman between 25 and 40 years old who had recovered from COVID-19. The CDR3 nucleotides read TGTGCCATCAGTGGAGGAGGGGGCCGGAGCACTGAAGCTTTCTTT. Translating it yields CAISGGGGRSTEAFF.